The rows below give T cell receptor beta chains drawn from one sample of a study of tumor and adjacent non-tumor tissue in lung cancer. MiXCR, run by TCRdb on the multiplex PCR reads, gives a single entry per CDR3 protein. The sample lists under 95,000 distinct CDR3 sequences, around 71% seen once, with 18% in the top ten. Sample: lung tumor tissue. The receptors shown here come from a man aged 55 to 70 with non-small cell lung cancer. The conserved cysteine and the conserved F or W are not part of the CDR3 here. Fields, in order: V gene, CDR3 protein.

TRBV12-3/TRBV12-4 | ASSFGQSQPQH
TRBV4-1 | ASSQGGPRSSPLH
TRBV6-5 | ASSHWDGTEAF
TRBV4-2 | AVSRAQASGSLAKNIQY
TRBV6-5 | AISRFDRGNSPLH
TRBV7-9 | AISQVQGNEKLF
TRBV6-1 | ASAGTAYGGTHY
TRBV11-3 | SSQRLAGANEQF
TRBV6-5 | ASSFSQGAGELF
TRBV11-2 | ASSLLRGNTEAF
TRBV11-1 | ASSRTGDLGSTIY
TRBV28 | ASNSGEWEQY
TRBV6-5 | ARRSGQCDYGYT
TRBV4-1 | ASNQAKSFTGGSYNEQF
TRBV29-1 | NVRQGNQPQH
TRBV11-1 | ASSLVGTGYSEQF
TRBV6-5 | ASTSETVNIGELF
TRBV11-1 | AGSPRLGGTGSYEQY
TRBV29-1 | SVGGSKGYT
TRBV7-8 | ASSDRTGNIEAF
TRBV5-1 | TSCLGGPADTQY
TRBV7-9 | ASSALRTATYELY
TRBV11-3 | DSSLFGYTDTQY
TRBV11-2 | ASSYRTSTVTQF
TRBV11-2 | ASSRGTQSYNGQF